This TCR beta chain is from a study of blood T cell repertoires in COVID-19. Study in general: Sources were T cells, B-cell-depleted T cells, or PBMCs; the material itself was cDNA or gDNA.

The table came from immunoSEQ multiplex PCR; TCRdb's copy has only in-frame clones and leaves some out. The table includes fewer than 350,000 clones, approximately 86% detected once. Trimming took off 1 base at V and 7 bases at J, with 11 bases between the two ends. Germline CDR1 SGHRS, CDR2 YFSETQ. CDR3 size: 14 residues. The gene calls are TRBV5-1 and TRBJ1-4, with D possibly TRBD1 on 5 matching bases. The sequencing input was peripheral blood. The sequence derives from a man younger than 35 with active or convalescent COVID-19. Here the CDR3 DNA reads TGCGCCAGCAGCTTGATGGGGGGAGTTGAAAAACTGTTTTTT. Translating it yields CASSLMGGVEKLFF.